These 14 T cell receptor beta chains originate from one sample sequenced in a study of T cells expressing NK-cell markers. TCRdb reprocessed the 5' RACE reads and keeps a single row for each CDR3 protein, giving no DNA. The sample yields 500,000 or so distinct CDR3 sequences, of which the top ten take up around 4%. The sequenced material came from blood T cells: a sorted CD56 or NKG2C T cell subset, CD4+ or CD8+ T cells, or bulk PBMC T cells (not recorded which). The receptors here all came from a man in his late teens or twenties in good health.

CDR3: CSASRLAGYEQYF. The V and J genes are TRBV20-1 and TRBJ2-7; TCRdb designates TRBD2, a call that cannot be tested without DNA. The CDR3 has 13 amino acids. Germline values: CDR1 DFQATT, CDR2 SNEGSKA (reference sequence).

The CDR3 sequence: CSVLPTGGHTEAFF. V is TRBV29-1 and J is TRBJ1-1; TCRdb returns TRBD1, unconfirmable since there is no DNA. The CDR3 length is 14 residues. CDR1 SQVTM and CDR2 ANQGSEA come from the germline V gene.

The chain carries TRBV12-3 or TRBV12-4 and TRBJ1-1. This CDR3 comprises 11 residues. The CDR3 loop reads CASRVNTEAFF.

The chain employs TRBV7-8 and TRBJ2-3. The germline V gene has CDR1 SGHVS and CDR2 FQNEAQ. The CDR3 extends over 13 amino acids. The CDR3 reads CASRRPFTDTQYF.

The rearrangement joins TRBV10-3 to TRBJ2-2; TCRdb indicates TRBD1, and absent DNA this call remains unverified. CDR3 length equals 15 residues. Germline V CDR1 and CDR2: ENHRY, SYGVKD. CDR3: CAISGTGTFPGELFF.

The CDR3 sequence: CSARDLWELDTQYF. V usage is TRBV20-1 and J usage is TRBJ2-3; TCRdb names TRBD2, which stays unverified in the absence of DNA. The CDR3 length is 14 residues. The germline gives CDR1 DFQATT, CDR2 SNEGSKA (reference sequence).

The rearrangement links TRBV2 to TRBJ2-3. The germline CDR1 and CDR2 sequences are SNHLY and FYNNEI. The CDR3 totals 15 residues. CDR3 protein: CASSESSLRADTQYF.

The chain is built from TRBV4-3 and TRBJ2-3; TCRdb returns TRBD2, unconfirmable since there is no DNA. CDR3 length equals 15 residues. CDR1 is LGHNA, CDR2 YSLEER, per germline. CDR3 sequence reads: CASSTNSGGVDTQYF.

V usage is TRBV20-1 and J usage is TRBJ1-2; with no DNA, the TCRdb D assignment of TRBD1 cannot be verified. This CDR3 spans 13 amino acids. Per germline, CDR1 DFQATT and CDR2 SNEGSKA (reference sequence). The CDR3 is CSARGGIDYGYTF.

The V call is TRBV19, the J call TRBJ2-1; TCRdb's D gene call, TRBD2, goes unchecked for lack of DNA. This CDR3 is built from 15 residues. CDR1 is LNHDA and CDR2 is SQIVND in the germline V gene (reference sequence). The CDR3 loop reads CASSPSPGLRLEQFF.

CDR3 region: CASSQTGGNYGYTF. The rearrangement links TRBV5-1 to TRBJ1-2; TCRdb selects TRBD1, and the lack of DNA leaves this call unchecked. This CDR3 contains 14 residues. In germline, CDR1 is SGHRS, CDR2 YFSETQ.

V gene TRBV7-7 combines with J gene TRBJ1-2; TCRdb's assignment of TRBD1 cannot be checked, as there is no DNA. The CDR3 totals 17 residues. CDR1 is SSHAT and CDR2 is FNYEAQ in the germline V gene (reference sequence). CDR3 sequence: CASSLALCCRVGYGYTF.

The gene calls are TRBV24-1 and TRBJ2-1. CDR1 is KGHDR and CDR2 is SFDVKD in the germline V gene. The CDR3 has 16 residues. The CDR3 sequence: CATSDDTGSLINEQFF.

This rearrangement joins TRBV12-3 or TRBV12-4 to TRBJ1-1; TCRdb lists TRBD1, though no DNA is available to test this call. This CDR3 is built from 12 residues. CDR3 region: CASTPLGPEAFF.